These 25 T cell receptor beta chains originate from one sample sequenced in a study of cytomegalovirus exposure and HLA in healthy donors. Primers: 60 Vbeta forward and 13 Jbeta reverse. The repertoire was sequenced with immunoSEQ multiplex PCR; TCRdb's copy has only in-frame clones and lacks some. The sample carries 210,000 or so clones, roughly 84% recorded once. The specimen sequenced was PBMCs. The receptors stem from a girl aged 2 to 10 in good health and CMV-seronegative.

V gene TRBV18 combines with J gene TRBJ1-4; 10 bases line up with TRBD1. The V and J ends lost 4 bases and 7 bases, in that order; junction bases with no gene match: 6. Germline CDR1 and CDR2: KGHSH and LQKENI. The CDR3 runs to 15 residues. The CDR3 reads CASSHKGQGGEKLFF. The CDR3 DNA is TGTGCCAGCTCACATAAAGGACAGGGGGGTGAAAAACTGTTTTTT.

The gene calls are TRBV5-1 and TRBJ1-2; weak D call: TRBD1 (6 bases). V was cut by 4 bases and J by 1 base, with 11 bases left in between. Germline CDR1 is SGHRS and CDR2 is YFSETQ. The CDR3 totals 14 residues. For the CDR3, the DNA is TGCGCCAGCAGCCAAGGGGGTGGTAACTATGGCTACACCTTC. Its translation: CASSQGGGNYGYTF.

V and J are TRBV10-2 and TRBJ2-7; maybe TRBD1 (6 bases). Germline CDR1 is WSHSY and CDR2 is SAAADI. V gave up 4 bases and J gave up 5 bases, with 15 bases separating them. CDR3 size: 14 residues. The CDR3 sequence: CASSVYREGDEQYF. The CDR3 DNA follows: TGCGCCAGCAGTGTATACAGGGAAGGTGACGAGCAGTACTTC.

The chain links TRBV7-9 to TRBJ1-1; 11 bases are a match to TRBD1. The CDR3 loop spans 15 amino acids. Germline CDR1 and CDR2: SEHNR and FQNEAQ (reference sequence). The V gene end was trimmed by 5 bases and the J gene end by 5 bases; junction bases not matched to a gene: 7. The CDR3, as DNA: TGTGCCAGCAGCCCGCAAGGACAGGGGGCAACTGAAGCTTTCTTT. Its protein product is CASSPQGQGATEAFF. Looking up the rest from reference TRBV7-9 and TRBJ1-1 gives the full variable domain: DTGVSQNPRHKITKRGQNVTFRCDPISEHNRLYWYRQTLGQGPEFLTYFQNEAQLEKSRLLSDRFSAERPKGSFSTLEIQRTEQGDSAMYLCASSPQGQGATEAFFGQGTRLTVV.

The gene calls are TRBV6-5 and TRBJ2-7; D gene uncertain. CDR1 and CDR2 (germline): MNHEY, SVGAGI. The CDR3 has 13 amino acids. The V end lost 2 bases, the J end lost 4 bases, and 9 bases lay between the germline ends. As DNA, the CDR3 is TGTGCCAGCAGTTACGGGCCCGCTTACGAGCAGTACTTC. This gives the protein CASSYGPAYEQYF.

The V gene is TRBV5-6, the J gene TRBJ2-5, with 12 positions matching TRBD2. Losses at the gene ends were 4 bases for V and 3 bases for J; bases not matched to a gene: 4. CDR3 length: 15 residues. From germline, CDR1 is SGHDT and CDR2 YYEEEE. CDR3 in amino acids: CASSVLAGGKETQYF. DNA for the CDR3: TGTGCCAGCAGCGTCCTAGCGGGGGGGAAAGAGACCCAGTACTTC.

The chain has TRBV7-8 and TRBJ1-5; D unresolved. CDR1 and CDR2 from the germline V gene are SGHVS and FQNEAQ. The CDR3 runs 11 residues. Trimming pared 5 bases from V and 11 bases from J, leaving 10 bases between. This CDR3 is CASSDGSAQHF. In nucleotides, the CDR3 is TGTGCCAGCAGCGACGGGTCAGCCCAGCATTTT. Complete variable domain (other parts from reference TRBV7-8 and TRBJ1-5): GAGVSQSPRYKVAKRGQDVALRCDPISGHVSLFWYQQALGQGPEFLTYFQNEAQLDKSGLPSDRFFAERPEGSVSTLKIQRTQQEDSAVYLCASSDGSAQHFGDGTRLSIL.

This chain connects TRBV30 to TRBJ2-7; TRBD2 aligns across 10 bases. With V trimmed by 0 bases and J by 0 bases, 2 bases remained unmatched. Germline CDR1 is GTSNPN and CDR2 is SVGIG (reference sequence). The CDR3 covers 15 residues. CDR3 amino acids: CAWSVRTSGSYEQYF. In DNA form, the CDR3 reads TGTGCCTGGAGTGTACGGACTAGCGGCTCCTACGAGCAGTACTTC.

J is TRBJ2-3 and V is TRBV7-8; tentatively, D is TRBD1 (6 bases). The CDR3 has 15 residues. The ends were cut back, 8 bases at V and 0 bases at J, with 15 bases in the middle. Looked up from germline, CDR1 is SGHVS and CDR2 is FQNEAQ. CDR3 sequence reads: CASRDRQGSTDTQYF. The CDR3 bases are TGTGCCAGCCGCGACCGGCAGGGGAGCACAGATACGCAGTATTTT. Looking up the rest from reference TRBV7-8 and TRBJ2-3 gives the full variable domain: GAGVSQSPRYKVAKRGQDVALRCDPISGHVSLFWYQQALGQGPEFLTYFQNEAQLDKSGLPSDRFFAERPEGSVSTLKIQRTQQEDSAVYLCASRDRQGSTDTQYFGPGTRLTVL.

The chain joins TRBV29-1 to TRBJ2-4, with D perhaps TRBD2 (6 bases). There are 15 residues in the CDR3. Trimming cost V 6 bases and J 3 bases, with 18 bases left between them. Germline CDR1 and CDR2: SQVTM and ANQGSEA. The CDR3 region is CSVGGRMGGKNIQYF. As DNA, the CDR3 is TGCAGCGTCGGGGGACGGATGGGGGGCAAAAACATTCAGTACTTC. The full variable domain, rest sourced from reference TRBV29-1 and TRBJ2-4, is SAVISQKPSRDICQRGTSLTIQCQVDSQVTMMFWYRQQPGQSLTLIATANQGSEATYESGFVIDKFPISRPNLTFSTLTVSNMSPEDSSIYLCSVGGRMGGKNIQYFGAGTRLSVL.

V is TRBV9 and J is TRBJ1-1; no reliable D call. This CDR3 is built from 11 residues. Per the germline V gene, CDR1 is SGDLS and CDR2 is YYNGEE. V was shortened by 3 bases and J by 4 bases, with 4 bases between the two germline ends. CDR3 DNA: TGTGCCAGCAGCGCCGTCACTGAAGCTTTCTTT. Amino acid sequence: CASSAVTEAFF.

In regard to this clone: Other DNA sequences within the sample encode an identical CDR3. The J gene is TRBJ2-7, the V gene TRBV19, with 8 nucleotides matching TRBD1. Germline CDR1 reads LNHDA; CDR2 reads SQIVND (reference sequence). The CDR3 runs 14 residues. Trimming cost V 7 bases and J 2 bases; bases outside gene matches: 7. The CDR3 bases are TGTGCCAGTAAGGGGACAGGAGGACCCTACGAGCAGTACTTC. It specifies CASKGTGGPYEQYF. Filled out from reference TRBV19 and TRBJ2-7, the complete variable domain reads DGGITQSPKYLFRKEGQNVTLSCEQNLNHDAMYWYRQDPGQGLRLIYYSQIVNDFQKGDIAEGYSVSREKKESFPLTVTSAQKNPTAFYLCASKGTGGPYEQYFGPGTRLTVT.

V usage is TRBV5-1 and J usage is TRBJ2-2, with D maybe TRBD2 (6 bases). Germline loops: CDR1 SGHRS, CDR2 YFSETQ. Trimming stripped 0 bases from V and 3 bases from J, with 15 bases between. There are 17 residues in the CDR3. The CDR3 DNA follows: TGCGCCAGCAGCTTGGGAGACGGGAGCCCTCACACCGGGGAGCTGTTTTTT. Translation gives CASSLGDGSPHTGELFF. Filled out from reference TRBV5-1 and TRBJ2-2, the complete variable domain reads KAGVTQTPRYLIKTRGQQVTLSCSPISGHRSVSWYQQTPGQGLQFLFEYFSETQRNKGNFPGRFSGRQFSNSRSEMNVSTLELGDSALYLCASSLGDGSPHTGELFFGEGSRLTVL.

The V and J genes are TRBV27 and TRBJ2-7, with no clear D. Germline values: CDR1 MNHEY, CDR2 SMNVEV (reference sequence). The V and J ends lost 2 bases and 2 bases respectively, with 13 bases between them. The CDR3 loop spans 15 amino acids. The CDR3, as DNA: TGTGCCAGCAGTTTACGAACCCATTCTACCTACGAGCAGTACTTC. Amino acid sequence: CASSLRTHSTYEQYF.

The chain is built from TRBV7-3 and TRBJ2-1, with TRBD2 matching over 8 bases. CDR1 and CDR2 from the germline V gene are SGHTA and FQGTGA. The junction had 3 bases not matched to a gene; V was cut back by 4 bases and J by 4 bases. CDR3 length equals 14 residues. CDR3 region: CASSSRGDYNEQFF. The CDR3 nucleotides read TGTGCCAGCAGCTCGCGGGGGGATTACAATGAGCAGTTCTTC.

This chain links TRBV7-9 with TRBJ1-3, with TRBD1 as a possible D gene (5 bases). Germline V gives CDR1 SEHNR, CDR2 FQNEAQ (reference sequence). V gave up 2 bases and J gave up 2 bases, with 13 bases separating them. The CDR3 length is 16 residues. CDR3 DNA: TGTGCCAGCAGCTTACAGGGCCTCAGGACTGGAAACACCATATATTTT. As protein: CASSLQGLRTGNTIYF.

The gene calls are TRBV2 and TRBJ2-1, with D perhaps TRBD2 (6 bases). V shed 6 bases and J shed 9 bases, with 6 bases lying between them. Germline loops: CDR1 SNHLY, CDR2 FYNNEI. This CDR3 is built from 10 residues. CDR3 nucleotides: TGTGCCAGCAGGGGGGGTGAGCAGTTCTTC. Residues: CASRGGEQFF.

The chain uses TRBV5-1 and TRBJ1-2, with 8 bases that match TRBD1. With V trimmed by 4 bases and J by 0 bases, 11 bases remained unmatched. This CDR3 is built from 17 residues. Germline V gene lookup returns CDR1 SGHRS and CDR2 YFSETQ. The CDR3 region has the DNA TGCGCCAGCAGCCCGAGGATCGGGGACAGGCCTAACTATGGCTACACCTTC. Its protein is CASSPRIGDRPNYGYTF.

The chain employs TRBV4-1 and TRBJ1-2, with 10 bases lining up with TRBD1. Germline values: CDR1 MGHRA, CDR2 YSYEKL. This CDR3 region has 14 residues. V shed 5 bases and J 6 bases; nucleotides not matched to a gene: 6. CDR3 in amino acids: CASSSGQGKDGYTF. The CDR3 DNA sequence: TGCGCCAGCAGCTCGGGACAGGGGAAGGATGGCTACACCTTC.

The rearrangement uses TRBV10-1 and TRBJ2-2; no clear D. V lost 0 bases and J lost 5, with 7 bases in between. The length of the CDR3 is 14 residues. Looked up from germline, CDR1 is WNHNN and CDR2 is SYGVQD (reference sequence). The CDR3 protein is CASSESTFTGELFF. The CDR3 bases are TGCGCCAGCAGTGAGTCGACATTTACCGGGGAGCTGTTTTTT.

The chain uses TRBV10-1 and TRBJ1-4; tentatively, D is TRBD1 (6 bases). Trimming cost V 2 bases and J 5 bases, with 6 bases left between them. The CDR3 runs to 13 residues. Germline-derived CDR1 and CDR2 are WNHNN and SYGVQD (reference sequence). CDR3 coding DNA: TGCGCCAGCAGTGAGGGACAGAATGAAAAACTGTTTTTT. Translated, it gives CASSEGQNEKLFF.

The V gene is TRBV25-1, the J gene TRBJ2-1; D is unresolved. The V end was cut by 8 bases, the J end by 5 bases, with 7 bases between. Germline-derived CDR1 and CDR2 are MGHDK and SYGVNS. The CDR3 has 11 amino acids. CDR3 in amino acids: CASGLDNEQFF. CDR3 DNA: TGTGCCAGCGGTTTAGACAATGAGCAGTTCTTC.

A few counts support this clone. The CDR3 loop is CASSRDRRQETQYF. The CDR3 DNA follows: TGTGCCAGCAGCCGGGACAGGCGTCAAGAGACCCAGTACTTC. The chain employs TRBV6-5 and TRBJ2-5; 8 nucleotides align to TRBD1. The germline V gene encodes CDR1 MNHEY and CDR2 SVGAGI. V lost 6 bases, J lost 2 bases, and 5 bases stayed unmatched. This CDR3 comprises 14 residues.

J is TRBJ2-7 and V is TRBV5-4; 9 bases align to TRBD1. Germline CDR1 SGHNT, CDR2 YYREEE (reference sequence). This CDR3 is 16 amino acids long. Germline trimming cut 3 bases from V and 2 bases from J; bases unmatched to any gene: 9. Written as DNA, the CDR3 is TGTGCCAGCAGCTACGTTACAGGGGGCGCAGCCTACGAGCAGTACTTC. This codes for CASSYVTGGAAYEQYF.

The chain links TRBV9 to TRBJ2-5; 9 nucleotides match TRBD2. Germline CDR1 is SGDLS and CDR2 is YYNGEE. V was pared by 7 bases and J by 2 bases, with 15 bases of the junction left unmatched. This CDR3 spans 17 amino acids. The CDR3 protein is CASSLRFSGGLQETQYF. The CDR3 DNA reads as TGTGCCAGCTCTCTTCGCTTTAGCGGGGGCCTTCAAGAGACCCAGTACTTC.